This record looks at one TCR beta chain sequence and its context. Germline-derived CDR1 and CDR2 are MRHNA and SNTAGT. CDR3 size: 17 residues. With V trimmed by 3 bases and J by 0 bases, 6 bases remained unmatched. Sequencing was performed with immunoSEQ multiplex PCR; in TCRdb, only in-frame clones are kept and a portion is missing. The sample includes hundreds of thousands of clones, 83% of them seen just once. The sample originates from a study of blood T cell repertoires in COVID-19. Within 2 weeks of study entry, exposed participants had contacted a PCR-confirmed or clinician-diagnosed COVID-19 case.

The clonotype comes from a woman aged 45 to 65 who had been exposed to COVID-19. The chain recombines TRBV6-4 with TRBJ2-3, with TRBD2 matching 10 bases. The sequencing sample was made of PBMCs or T cells enriched from blood (not recorded which). The CDR3 DNA sequence: TGTGCCAGCAGTGAAGGCATAGCGGGGGGCAGCACAGATACGCAGTATTTT. Translation gives CASSEGIAGGSTDTQYF.